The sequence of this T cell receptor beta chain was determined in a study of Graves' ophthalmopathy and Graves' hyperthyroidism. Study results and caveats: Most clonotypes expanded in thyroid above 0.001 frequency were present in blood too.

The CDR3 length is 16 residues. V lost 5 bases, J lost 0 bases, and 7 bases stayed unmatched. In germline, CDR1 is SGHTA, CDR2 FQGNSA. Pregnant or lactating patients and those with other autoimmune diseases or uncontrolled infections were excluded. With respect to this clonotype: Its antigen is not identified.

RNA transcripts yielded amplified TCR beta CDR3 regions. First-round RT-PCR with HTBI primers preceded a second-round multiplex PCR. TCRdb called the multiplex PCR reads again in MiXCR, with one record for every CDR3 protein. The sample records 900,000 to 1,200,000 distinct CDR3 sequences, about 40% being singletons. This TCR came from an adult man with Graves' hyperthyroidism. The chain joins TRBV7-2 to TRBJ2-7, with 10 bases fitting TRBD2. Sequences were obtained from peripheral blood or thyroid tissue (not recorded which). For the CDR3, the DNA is TGTGCCAGCAGCCAAGGTCCTAGCGGGAGCTCCTACGAGCAGTACTTC. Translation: CASSQGPSGSSYEQYF.